A single sample gave rise to the 14 T cell receptor delta chains below, sequenced in a study of delta chain sequences of gamma delta T cells. TCRdb called clones from the 5' RACE reads again using CATT. The sample yields hundreds of delta-chain clones, approximately 22% seen once. Material: either unsorted cells or a sorted T cell fraction (not recorded which). The source is a human donor in good health.

The chain combines TRDV2 with TRDJ1; D is perhaps TRDD3 (6 bases). Germline assignment: CDR1 GEAIGNYY and CDR2 EKD. V shed 1 base and J shed 1 base, with 15 bases lying between them. CDR3 length equals 16 residues. DNA for the CDR3: TGTGCCTGTGACACTACTGGGAATTTAGGCACCGATAAACTCATCTTT. It yields the protein CACDTTGNLGTDKLIF.

This sequence joins TRDV2 and TRDJ1; 11 nucleotides line up with TRDD3. V dropped 2 bases and J dropped 2; count of bases not matched to a gene: 6. The CDR3 is made up of 16 amino acids. Germline V CDR1 and CDR2: GEAIGNYY, EKD. The CDR3 nucleotides are TGTGCCTGTGACAAACTACTGGGGGATATTACCGATAAACTCATCTTT. It translates to CACDKLLGDITDKLIF.

The chain carries TRDV2 and TRDJ1; 13 positions agree with TRDD3. After removal of 3 bases from V and 3 bases from J, the junction contained 9 bases not matched to a gene. Per germline, CDR1 GEAIGNYY and CDR2 EKD. The CDR3 runs 17 residues. The CDR3 region is CACDPLGDTINPDKLIF. DNA for the CDR3: TGTGCCTGTGACCCACTGGGGGATACGATAAACCCCGATAAACTCATCTTT.

The V and J genes are TRDV2 and TRDJ1; 7 bases fit TRDD2. Germline values: CDR1 GEAIGNYY, CDR2 EKD. The CDR3 has 17 amino acids. The junction had 16 bases not matched to a gene; V was cut back by 7 bases and J by 0 bases. In DNA form, the CDR3 reads TGTGCCTGCTCATTCCTACAAAGTACTATGTACACCGATAAACTCATCTTT. Protein: CACSFLQSTMYTDKLIF.

This clone is judged medium-sized. V and J are TRDV2 and TRDJ1, with TRDD3 identical over 7 bases. Germline values: CDR1 GEAIGNYY, CDR2 EKD. J was trimmed by 0 bases and V by 1 base; bases with no gene match: 10. CDR3 length: 17 residues. CDR3 DNA sequence: TGTGCCTGTGACACGTGGGGGACAAATCAGTACACCGATAAACTCATCTTT. It specifies CACDTWGTNQYTDKLIF.

The chain couples TRDV2 to TRDJ1; D is tentatively TRDD2 or TRDD3 (5 bases each). V was clipped by 3 bases and J by 5 bases, with 30 bases between them. Germline CDR1 and CDR2: GEAIGNYY and EKD. The CDR3 length is 19 residues. The CDR3: CACDRVSSLGQNFGDKLIF. Here the CDR3 DNA reads TGTGCCTGTGACCGGGTTTCTTCCCTGGGACAAAACTTCGGGGATAAACTCATCTTT.

By frequency in the sample, this clone is large (0.1 to 1%). This chain joins TRDV2 and TRDJ1, with TRDD3 matching over 7 bases. The CDR3 consists of 15 residues. Germline CDR1 is GEAIGNYY and CDR2 is EKD. Trimming took 2 bases from V and 1 from J; bases not matched to a gene: 6. This CDR3 reads CACDSLGGVTDKLIF. CDR3 nucleotides: TGTGCCTGTGACAGCCTGGGGGGGGTCACCGATAAACTCATCTTT.

By its share, this clone is large (0.1 to 1%). The chain is built from TRDV2 and TRDJ1; 13 nucleotides match TRDD3. V lost 0 bases, J lost 0 bases, and 9 bases stayed unmatched. Germline assignment: CDR1 GEAIGNYY and CDR2 EKD. This CDR3 has 19 residues. CDR3 protein: CACDTVATGGYGYTDKLIF. In DNA, the CDR3 is TGTGCCTGTGACACCGTGGCTACTGGGGGATACGGGTACACCGATAAACTCATCTTT.

This clone was picked up a small number of times. The J gene is TRDJ1, the V gene TRDV2; 8 bases map to TRDD3. CDR3 size: 20 residues. Trimming cost V 0 bases and J 0 bases; bases outside gene matches: 17. Germline CDR1 reads GEAIGNYY; CDR2 reads EKD. The CDR3 loop reads CACDTVGITGGRPDTDKLIF. DNA of the CDR3: TGTGCCTGTGACACCGTTGGCATTACTGGGGGCCGGCCGGACACCGATAAACTCATCTTT.

This clone was recorded a few times. A clone one base away is much larger, so this may be a read error. This same CDR3 is encoded by further DNA sequences in the sample. The chain couples TRDV2 to TRDJ1, with TRDD3 matching 11 bases. The germline CDR1 and CDR2 sequences are GEAIGNYY and EKD. The CDR3 totals 19 residues. This CDR3 reads CACDTLSLLGDKSTDKLIF. Here the CDR3 DNA reads TGTGCATGTGACACGTTGTCACTACTGGGGGATAAAAGTACCGATAAACTCATCTTT.

This clone has more than one count but fewer than ten. This rearrangement joins TRDV2 to TRDJ1, with TRDD3 identical over 8 bases. From germline, CDR1 is GEAIGNYY and CDR2 EKD. Trimming cost V 3 bases and J 2 bases; bases outside gene matches: 7. The CDR3 runs 15 residues. The CDR3 nucleotides are TGTGCCTGTGACGCTCTGGGGGAAGGAACCGATAAACTCATCTTT. Amino acid sequence: CACDALGEGTDKLIF.

This clone was detected only a few times. This chain joins TRDV2 and TRDJ1; possible D gene TRDD3, 6 bases. V was trimmed by 0 bases and J by 0 bases, leaving 10 bases between them. This CDR3 comprises 15 residues. Germline CDR1 GEAIGNYY, CDR2 EKD. The CDR3 protein is CACDTVGDDTDKLIF. The CDR3 DNA reads TGTGCCTGTGACACCGTCGGGGATGACACCGATAAACTCATCTTT.

Concerning this clone itself: A far larger clone is one base from this, pointing to a likely read error. The J gene was reported as TRDJ3; the V gene went uncalled; the table's D call of TRDD3 was not tested on the DNA. CDR3 length: 22 residues. This chain's CDR3 is CSALRSWGTVIMCSWDTRRMFF. In nucleotides, the CDR3 is TGTAGTGCACTTAGGTCTTGGGGGACTGTCATAATGTGCTCCTGGGACACCCGACGGATGTTTTTC.

Turning to this clone: A far larger clone is off by one base, so a read error is likely. The chain couples TRDV2 to TRDJ2, with D uncertain. Germline lookup yields CDR1 GEAIGNYY and CDR2 EKD. Trimming removed 0 bases from V and 12 bases from J, with 16 bases in between. The CDR3 has 14 amino acids. This chain's CDR3 is CACDTVVHTDKLFF. CDR3 DNA sequence: TGTGCCTGTGACACCGTGGTCCACACCGATAAACTCTTCTTT.